This T cell receptor beta chain was profiled in a study of blood T cell repertoires in COVID-19 (TCRdb year 2020). Background on the whole study: Samples covering the acute and convalescent phases of COVID-19 were provided by collaborators in the United States, Italy and Spain. The repertoires were made available in a free public database intended to serve as a resource for research on the immune response to SARS-CoV-2. The samples were drawn from two sources: the first 160 participants of the ongoing ImmuneRACE study, and 950 to 1,500 subjects contributed by 6 global collaborators. Nearly every sample came with metadata listing a de-identified subject ID, COVID-19 status, age in years and sex. Where HLA class I and class II types were available, the types were taken from metadata supplied by the sample provider, not from assay-based typing. The dataset comprised deeply sampled blood TCRbeta repertoires from subjects exposed to, actively infected with, or recovered from COVID-19. The prospective study material was composed of cDNA or gDNA derived from T cells, B-cell-depleted T cells, or PBMCs.

TCRbeta CDR3 regions were amplified from genomic DNA using the immunoSEQ Assay, a bias-controlled multiplex PCR. The original pipeline was this. Within the assay, amplification of reference gene primers was used to estimate how many nucleated cells each sample contained. To quantify the absolute abundance of each unique TCRbeta CDR3 rearrangement, sequence reads were collapsed and filtered. For each sample, productive Simpson clonality was calculated as the square root of Simpson's diversity index over productive rearrangements. What TCRdb holds here is the immuneACCESS table cut down to in-frame rearrangements. Part of the clones is not present; checked against another copy, under half of the missing clones reflect an unresolved V gene, and the others are unexplained. The V and J calls and clone size come from that table; D and trimming were worked out from the DNA. For this sample the table gives 150,000 or so clones, of which 78% were detected only once. The top ten hold roughly 1.7% of the sample.

Collaborating institutions collected whole blood in K2EDTA tubes following their own protocols. Collaborator samples were shipped for TCRbeta analysis as frozen whole blood, isolated PBMCs, or DNA extracted from either sample type. A word on this clone: Its antigen is not yet known. No quality values exist for individual bases; no much larger clone is one base distant.

CDR1 and CDR2 (SGHRS, YFSETQ) derive from the germline V gene. From cysteine to phenylalanine, the CDR3 is 18 amino acids long. Solely the CDR3 DNA is kept, with 54 bases framed from the first base. At the junction V is shortened by 4 bases and J by 1 base; bases outside the gene matches: 7. Broad study findings and their caveats: Clinical and demographic metadata were provided uncurated, with the amount varying by source and participant.

The sample comprised peripheral blood. This clonotype was sampled from an elderly man with acute or convalescent COVID-19. This sequence uses TRBV5-1 and TRBJ2-1, with 14 junctional bases fitting TRBD2. The CDR3 region has the sequence CASSPTSGGATSYNEQFF. The DNA is TGCGCCAGCAGCCCGACTAGCGGGGGGGCCACGTCCTACAATGAGCAGTTCTTC.